The next 17 T cell receptor beta chains were all read from a single sample in a study of identical twins. TCRdb recomputed calls from the 5' RACE reads with MiXCR, one row per CDR3 protein. The sample shows around 530,000 distinct CDR3 sequences, over 12% of them seen only once. This sample was shared with a second study, whose subject was yellow fever vaccine responses in identical twins.

Sequenced: CD4+ T cells sorted from blood. The receptors were gathered from a woman between 18 and 29 years old in good health.

This clonotype showed up many times. The gene calls are TRBV12-3 or TRBV12-4 and TRBJ1-1; D possibly corresponds to TRBD1 (5 bases). V was shortened by 2 bases and J by 8 bases, with 9 bases between the two germline ends. The length of the CDR3 is 12 residues. As DNA, the CDR3 is TGTGCCAGCAGTTTACGACAGCACGAAGCTTTCTTT. Protein: CASSLRQHEAFF.

The J gene is TRBJ1-1, the V gene TRBV5-1; D might be TRBD1 (6 bases). With 4 bases removed from V and 0 bases from J, the gap between germline ends came to 13 bases. The CDR3 spans 15 residues. Germline V gene lookup returns CDR1 SGHRS and CDR2 YFSETQ. CDR3 in DNA: TGCGCCAGCAGCACGGACAGCAGGATGAACACTGAAGCTTTCTTT. Translation: CASSTDSRMNTEAFF.

In this sample, this clonotype turned up many times. V usage is TRBV29-1 and J usage is TRBJ1-1, with D possibly matching TRBD1 (5 bases). The V gene's germline CDR1 is SQVTM and CDR2 ANQGSEA. CDR3 size: 16 residues. V lost 4 bases, J lost 3 bases, and 21 bases lay in between. In DNA form, the CDR3 reads TGCAGCGTTGTTTCTCGGCCAGGGCCATTTGACACTGAAGCTTTCTTT. Translation gives CSVVSRPGPFDTEAFF.

The genes are TRBV3-1 and TRBJ2-7; D uncertain. Germline V gene sequence: CDR1 LGHDT, CDR2 YNNKEL (reference sequence). Between the trimmed V and J ends, which lost 3 bases and 3 bases, there was a span of 9 bases. This CDR3 is 13 amino acids long. The CDR3 sequence: CASSHLSGYEQYF. The CDR3 DNA reads as TGTGCCAGCAGCCATCTATCAGGCTACGAGCAGTACTTC.

This clonotype was seen only a few times. This chain uses TRBV18 with TRBJ1-1; tentatively, D is TRBD1 (6 bases). V was clipped by 4 bases and J by 1 base, with 16 bases between them. Germline V gives CDR1 KGHSH, CDR2 LQKENI. The CDR3 has 16 residues. DNA for the CDR3: TGTGCCAGCTCACGAACAGACAGGAGGTGGAACACTGAAGCTTTCTTT. Translated: CASSRTDRRWNTEAFF.

This chain uses TRBV12-3 or TRBV12-4 with TRBJ2-2, with a tentative D call TRBD1 (6 bases). Trimming took 8 bases from V and 0 from J, leaving 13 bases between them. The CDR3 is 15 amino acids. In nucleotides, the CDR3 is TGTGCCAGCCGCCTTGGGGGCACGAACACCGGGGAGCTGTTTTTT. As protein: CASRLGGTNTGELFF.

This clonotype was observed a few times. This chain links TRBV12-3 or TRBV12-4 with TRBJ2-4; no definite D call. V was trimmed by 6 bases and J by 0 bases, leaving 6 bases between them. The CDR3 contains 13 residues. The CDR3 protein is CASRPRAKNIQYF. DNA of the CDR3: TGTGCCAGCAGACCTAGAGCCAAAAACATTCAGTACTTC.

The chain recombines TRBV6-1 with TRBJ2-6; no clear D gene. V gave up 10 bases and J gave up 4 bases, with 11 bases separating them. From germline, CDR1 is MNHNS and CDR2 SASEGT. CDR3 length: 13 amino acids. The CDR3 spells CATYLRGANVLTF. As DNA, the CDR3 is TGTGCCACATATCTGCGCGGGGCCAACGTCCTGACTTTC.

This chain links TRBV6-1 with TRBJ1-5, with TRBD1 matching 8 bases. CDR1 and CDR2 (germline): MNHNS, SASEGT. Germline trimming cut 6 bases from V and 5 bases from J; bases unmatched to any gene: 6. CDR3 size: 14 residues. CDR3 nucleotides: TGTGCCAGCAGGAGAGGACAGGGCCATCAGCCCCAGCATTTT. The encoded protein is CASRRGQGHQPQHF.

In this sample, this clonotype turned up a few times. This sequence joins TRBV10-3 and TRBJ2-7; 7 positions match TRBD2. Per the germline V gene, CDR1 is ENHRY and CDR2 is SYGVKD. The CDR3 totals 14 residues. V lost 5 bases, J lost 2 bases, and 6 bases stayed unmatched. CDR3 loop: CAISLGGSTYEQYF. CDR3 coding DNA: TGTGCCATCAGTTTAGGCGGGAGCACCTACGAGCAGTACTTC.

In this sample, this clonotype turned up a few times. The chain uses TRBV10-3 and TRBJ2-1; perhaps D is TRBD1 or TRBD2 (5 bases each). The CDR3 contains 14 residues. The germline V gene encodes CDR1 ENHRY and CDR2 SYGVKD. V was pared by 0 bases and J by 6 bases, with 9 bases between. The CDR3 sequence: CAISESGDRNEQFF. The CDR3 nucleotides are TGTGCCATCAGTGAGTCGGGGGATCGCAATGAGCAGTTCTTC.

This clonotype has only a few counts. The V call is TRBV7-9, the J call TRBJ2-1, with 9 bases identical to TRBD2. Germline-derived CDR1 and CDR2 are SEHNR and FQNEAQ (reference sequence). CDR3 size: 15 residues. V dropped 4 bases and J dropped 8; count of bases not matched to a gene: 9. CDR3 protein: CASSSYSGRGDEQFF. CDR3 DNA: TGTGCCAGCAGCTCATATAGCGGGAGAGGGGATGAGCAGTTCTTC.

The table lists this clonotype with a few counts. V is TRBV2 and J is TRBJ1-1; D remains unclear. Germline CDR1 SNHLY, CDR2 FYNNEI. The CDR3 has 13 residues. V was pared by 1 base and J by 1 base, with 4 bases between. The CDR3 coding sequence is TGTGCCAGCAGTGAAGTCACGAACACTGAAGCTTTCTTT. Encoded protein: CASSEVTNTEAFF.

The V call is TRBV5-1, the J call TRBJ2-5; 8 bases are a match to TRBD1. The V gene end was trimmed by 3 bases and the J gene end by 4 bases; junction bases not matched to a gene: 8. The V gene's germline CDR1 is SGHRS and CDR2 YFSETQ. The CDR3 covers 15 residues. The CDR3: CASSSGWTGRETQYF. CDR3 DNA: TGCGCCAGCAGCTCCGGTTGGACAGGGCGAGAGACCCAGTACTTC.

The chain links TRBV3-1 to TRBJ2-2; TRBD2 agrees at 7 bases. The V and J ends lost 7 bases and 5 bases, in that order; junction bases with no gene match: 16. The CDR3 length is 17 residues. Germline loops: CDR1 LGHDT, CDR2 YNNKEL (reference sequence). For the CDR3, the DNA is TGTGCCAGCACTTCTGGCGGGAGATGGAGTCTGACCGGGGAGCTGTTTTTT. Amino acid sequence: CASTSGGRWSLTGELFF.

This clonotype was seen a handful of times. The V gene is TRBV29-1, the J gene TRBJ2-3; 14 nucleotides line up with TRBD2. The CDR3 has 15 residues. V lost 7 bases, J lost 3 bases, and 6 bases stayed unmatched. Germline CDR1 SQVTM, CDR2 ANQGSEA. The CDR3 DNA is TGCAGCGGGGAACGACTAGCGGGGGGGACAGATACGCAGTATTTT. It codes for CSGERLAGGTDTQYF.

The chain carries TRBV5-5 and TRBJ1-1, with D perhaps matching TRBD1 (6 bases). V was shortened by 5 bases and J by 1 base, with 15 bases between the two germline ends. The CDR3 runs 15 residues. CDR1 is SGHKS, CDR2 YYEKEE, per germline (reference sequence). As DNA, the CDR3 is TGTGCCAGCAGTTCCCAGTGGACAGAGAACACTGAAGCTTTCTTT. Its translation is CASSSQWTENTEAFF.